This T cell receptor beta chain was sequenced during a study of cytomegalovirus exposure and HLA in healthy donors. Regarding the study as a whole: One variant, a missense change in DCLRE1C, was linked in a later analysis to TCR beta V- and J-gene trimming.

This PCR relied on a set of 60 Vbeta primers and 13 Jbeta primers. TCRdb's table, derived via immunoSEQ multiplex PCR, lists solely in-frame clones and lacks some. The table shows approximately 73,000 clones, with 60% to 85% occurring only once. Regarding this clone: Its antigen is not known.

CDR3 length: 15 residues. The J segment lost 0 bases and the V segment lost 4 bases, leaving 2 bases of the junction unmatched. Germline V gene lookup returns CDR1 SGHNT and CDR2 YYREEE (reference sequence). This chain connects TRBV5-4 to TRBJ1-1; 11 bases align to TRBD1. The sequencing sample was made of PBMCs. This clonotype was sampled from a woman aged 40 to 50 in good health and CMV-seropositive. In DNA form, the CDR3 reads TGTGCCAGCAGCAAGGGACAGGGGGTGAACACTGAAGCTTTCTTT. Translating it yields CASSKGQGVNTEAFF.